The 19 T cell receptor beta chains given below trace back to one sample, sequenced in a study of technical replicates of blood from a handful of donors. TCRdb's table, derived via immunoSEQ multiplex PCR, lists solely in-frame clones and lacks some. The data contain tens of thousands of clones, about 86% of them singletons. The sample consisted of PBMCs. Receptor source: a human donor in good health. Some clones in this sample may be carry-over from other donors' samples.

V gene TRBV6-6 combines with J gene TRBJ2-7; weak D call: TRBD2 (6 bases). Germline V CDR1 and CDR2: MNHNY, SVGAGI (reference sequence). The V end lost 4 bases, the J end lost 3 bases, and 7 bases lay between the germline ends. This CDR3 is 12 amino acids long. The CDR3 bases are TGTGCCAGCAGTTCGCGGGACTACGAGCAGTACTTC. It translates to CASSSRDYEQYF.

J is TRBJ2-5 and V is TRBV4-1; 12 nucleotides align to TRBD1. CDR3 length equals 17 residues. After removal of 0 bases from V and 5 bases from J, the junction contained 7 bases not matched to a gene. CDR1 is MGHRA and CDR2 is YSYEKL in the germline V gene. The CDR3 here is CASSQDPGTGGSETQYF. CDR3 DNA: TGCGCCAGCAGCCAAGATCCCGGGACAGGGGGCTCGGAGACCCAGTACTTC.

The J gene is TRBJ2-3, the V gene TRBV15, with a weak D call TRBD2 (7 bases). The V end lost 1 base, the J end lost 6 bases, and 17 bases lay between the germline ends. The CDR3 is 16 amino acids. Germline V CDR1 and CDR2: LNHNV, YYDKDF (reference sequence). The CDR3 loop reads CATSRALAKGGDTQYF. CDR3 nucleotide sequence: TGTGCCACCAGCAGAGCCCTAGCTAAGGGGGGGGATACGCAGTATTTT.

V gene TRBV19 combines with J gene TRBJ2-2; D may be TRBD2 (5 bases). Deletions cut 5 bases from V and 5 bases from J, with 12 bases between. The V gene's germline CDR1 is LNHDA and CDR2 SQIVND (reference sequence). CDR3 length: 14 amino acids. CDR3 in DNA: TGTGCCAGTAGTTTGGGAAGGAGGACCGGGGAGCTGTTTTTT. This codes for CASSLGRRTGELFF.

This chain connects TRBV19 to TRBJ1-2, with a weak D call TRBD1 (6 bases). Germline values: CDR1 LNHDA, CDR2 SQIVND (reference sequence). V was pared by 6 bases and J by 2 bases, with 16 bases between. CDR3 length: 15 residues. The CDR3 loop reads CASRPLGQENYGYTF. The CDR3 DNA sequence: TGTGCCAGTAGGCCTCTGGGACAAGAAAACTATGGCTACACCTTC.

This sequence joins TRBV19 and TRBJ2-1, with 9 bases identical to TRBD2. Trimming took 5 bases from V and 5 from J; bases not matched to a gene: 10. Germline V gene data show CDR1 as LNHDA and CDR2 as SQIVND (reference sequence). The CDR3 consists of 16 residues. The CDR3 region is CASSGILRGGNNEQFF. The CDR3 bases are TGTGCCAGTAGTGGCATCCTGCGGGGGGGGAACAATGAGCAGTTCTTC.

This chain uses TRBV5-6 with TRBJ2-1; D unresolved. Germline V lookup: CDR1 SGHDT, CDR2 YYEEEE. The V and J ends lost 6 bases and 8 bases respectively, with 9 bases between them. The CDR3 covers 11 residues. CDR3 loop: CASTLRDEQFF. CDR3 nucleotide sequence: TGTGCCAGCACGCTCCGGGATGAGCAGTTCTTC.

The rearrangement joins TRBV7-2 to TRBJ1-6, with D possibly being TRBD1 (6 bases). CDR1 and CDR2 (germline): SGHTA, FQGNSA. This CDR3 has 15 residues. V was clipped by 3 bases and J by 7 bases, with 13 bases between them. The CDR3 region is CASSFGGAGNSPLHF. The CDR3 DNA sequence: TGTGCCAGCAGCTTCGGGGGGGCAGGGAATTCACCCCTCCACTTT.

The rearrangement uses TRBV19 and TRBJ2-1; 7 bases fit TRBD1. V gave up 7 bases and J gave up 7 bases; unmatched junction bases: 4. Germline CDR1 is LNHDA and CDR2 is SQIVND (reference sequence). CDR3 length: 12 amino acids. This chain's CDR3 is CASTDRVNEQFF. CDR3 DNA: TGTGCCAGTACCGACAGGGTGAATGAGCAGTTCTTC.

Only a few counts were recorded for this clone. The rearrangement uses TRBV2 and TRBJ1-5, with 9 bases matching TRBD1. Germline V CDR1 and CDR2: SNHLY, FYNNEI. The V segment lost 4 bases and the J segment 7 bases; nucleotides outside the gene matches: 2. The CDR3 totals 13 residues. CDR3 sequence: CASSATGGQPQHF. The CDR3 nucleotides read TGTGCCAGCAGTGCGACAGGGGGACAGCCCCAGCATTTT.

The chain is built from TRBV29-1 and TRBJ1-1; D is unresolved. Per germline, CDR1 SQVTM and CDR2 ANQGSEA. This CDR3 is 15 amino acids long. V lost 5 bases, J lost 1 base, and 17 bases lay in between. In nucleotides, the CDR3 is TGCAGCGTTTTGGAAGACGGTGGGCCGAACACTGAAGCTTTCTTT. Protein product: CSVLEDGGPNTEAFF.

The J gene is TRBJ2-7, the V gene TRBV5-5, with D tentatively TRBD2 (7 bases). Germline V gives CDR1 SGHKS, CDR2 YYEKEE (reference sequence). This CDR3 is 13 amino acids long. V lost 4 bases to trimming and J lost 4 bases, with 12 bases between them. DNA of the CDR3: TGTGCCAGCAGCCTCGAGGGGGGGTACGAGCAGTACTTC. This gives the protein CASSLEGGYEQYF.

The chain recombines TRBV7-8 with TRBJ2-3; perhaps TRBD2 as D (6 bases). The V gene's germline CDR1 is SGHVS and CDR2 FQNEAQ. Trimming pared 3 bases from V and 1 base from J, leaving 17 bases between. This CDR3 is built from 17 residues. CDR3 sequence reads: CASSFAGRREGTDTQYF. CDR3 DNA: TGTGCCAGCAGCTTTGCTGGGAGGAGGGAAGGCACAGATACGCAGTATTTT. Full variable domain (missing parts from reference TRBV7-8 and TRBJ2-3): GAGVSQSPRYKVAKRGQDVALRCDPISGHVSLFWYQQALGQGPEFLTYFQNEAQLDKSGLPSDRFFAERPEGSVSTLKIQRTQQEDSAVYLCASSFAGRREGTDTQYFGPGTRLTVL.

V gene TRBV4-2 combines with J gene TRBJ2-1; 10 positions match TRBD2. The V and J ends lost 0 bases and 4 bases, in that order; junction bases with no gene match: 9. Germline CDR1 is LGHNA and CDR2 is YNFKEQ. The CDR3 runs 18 residues. The CDR3 reads CASSQDFLRTSGYNEQFF. Here the CDR3 DNA reads TGTGCCAGCAGCCAAGATTTCCTCAGGACTAGCGGTTACAATGAGCAGTTCTTC.

This chain joins TRBV18 and TRBJ1-1; D uncertain. CDR3 length: 13 amino acids. V dropped 4 bases and J dropped 1 base, with 7 bases sitting between them. Looked up from germline, CDR1 is KGHSH and CDR2 is LQKENI. In DNA form, the CDR3 reads TGTGCCAGCTCACAAGGAGGGAACACTGAAGCTTTCTTT. Translated: CASSQGGNTEAFF.

The gene calls are TRBV18 and TRBJ2-7; TRBD1 aligns across 7 bases. This CDR3 has 14 residues. V was clipped by 5 bases and J by 1 base; unmatched bases: 5. Germline V gene data show CDR1 as KGHSH and CDR2 as LQKENI. The CDR3: CASSIGTESYEQYF. The CDR3 nucleotides are TGTGCCAGCTCAATTGGGACAGAGTCCTACGAGCAGTACTTC.

The V call is TRBV5-1, the J call TRBJ1-2, with 7 bases lining up with TRBD1. V gave up 0 bases and J gave up 8 bases; unmatched junction bases: 10. The CDR3 has 15 amino acids. Germline loops: CDR1 SGHRS, CDR2 YFSETQ. This chain's CDR3 is CASSLAGQVEVGYTF. In DNA, the CDR3 is TGCGCCAGCAGCTTGGCCGGACAGGTCGAAGTAGGCTACACCTTC.

The CDR3 protein is CASSQSGGAPNEQFF. Written as DNA, the CDR3 is TGTGCCAGCAGCCAGAGCGGGGGGGCCCCGAATGAGCAGTTCTTC. This rearrangement joins TRBV7-3 to TRBJ2-1, with 10 bases aligning to TRBD2. Germline V gene data show CDR1 as SGHTA and CDR2 as FQGTGA. The V gene end was trimmed by 5 bases and the J gene end by 7 bases; junction bases not matched to a gene: 8. CDR3 length equals 15 residues.

This chain links TRBV7-6 with TRBJ2-5, with D possibly being TRBD2 (5 bases). V dropped 4 bases and J dropped 1 base, with 7 bases sitting between them. Germline loops: CDR1 SGHVS, CDR2 FNYEAQ. The CDR3 totals 13 residues. CDR3 in amino acids: CASSSDFQETQYF. The CDR3 DNA reads as TGTGCCAGCAGCTCGGACTTCCAAGAGACCCAGTACTTC.